This paragraph reports one T cell receptor (beta chain). Its antigen is still unknown. The CDR3 is 16 amino acids. V was cut by 3 bases and J by 0 bases, with 13 bases left in between. CDR1 is SGHRS, CDR2 YFSETQ, per germline. This specimen comes from a study of cytomegalovirus exposure and HLA in healthy donors. General study findings and limits: The authors reported that TCR beta sequences could predict HLA-A and HLA-B alleles. These predictions were accurate for most subjects in the first cohort. The presence/absence work took it that sequencing depth was about the same across donors.

13 Jbeta primers and 60 Vbeta primers were used for the PCR. Clones were read by immunoSEQ multiplex PCR, and TCRdb kept only the in-frame ones, dropping some. The sample has some 220,000 clones; around 80% are singletons. The clonotype originates from a boy aged 5-17 years in good health and CMV-seronegative. The V and J genes are TRBV5-1 and TRBJ1-3, with D possibly matching TRBD1 (6 bases). The sequenced sample was PBMCs. The CDR3: CASSSATGASGNTIYF. CDR3 sequence (DNA): TGCGCCAGCAGCTCGGCGACAGGCGCCTCTGGAAACACCATATATTTT.